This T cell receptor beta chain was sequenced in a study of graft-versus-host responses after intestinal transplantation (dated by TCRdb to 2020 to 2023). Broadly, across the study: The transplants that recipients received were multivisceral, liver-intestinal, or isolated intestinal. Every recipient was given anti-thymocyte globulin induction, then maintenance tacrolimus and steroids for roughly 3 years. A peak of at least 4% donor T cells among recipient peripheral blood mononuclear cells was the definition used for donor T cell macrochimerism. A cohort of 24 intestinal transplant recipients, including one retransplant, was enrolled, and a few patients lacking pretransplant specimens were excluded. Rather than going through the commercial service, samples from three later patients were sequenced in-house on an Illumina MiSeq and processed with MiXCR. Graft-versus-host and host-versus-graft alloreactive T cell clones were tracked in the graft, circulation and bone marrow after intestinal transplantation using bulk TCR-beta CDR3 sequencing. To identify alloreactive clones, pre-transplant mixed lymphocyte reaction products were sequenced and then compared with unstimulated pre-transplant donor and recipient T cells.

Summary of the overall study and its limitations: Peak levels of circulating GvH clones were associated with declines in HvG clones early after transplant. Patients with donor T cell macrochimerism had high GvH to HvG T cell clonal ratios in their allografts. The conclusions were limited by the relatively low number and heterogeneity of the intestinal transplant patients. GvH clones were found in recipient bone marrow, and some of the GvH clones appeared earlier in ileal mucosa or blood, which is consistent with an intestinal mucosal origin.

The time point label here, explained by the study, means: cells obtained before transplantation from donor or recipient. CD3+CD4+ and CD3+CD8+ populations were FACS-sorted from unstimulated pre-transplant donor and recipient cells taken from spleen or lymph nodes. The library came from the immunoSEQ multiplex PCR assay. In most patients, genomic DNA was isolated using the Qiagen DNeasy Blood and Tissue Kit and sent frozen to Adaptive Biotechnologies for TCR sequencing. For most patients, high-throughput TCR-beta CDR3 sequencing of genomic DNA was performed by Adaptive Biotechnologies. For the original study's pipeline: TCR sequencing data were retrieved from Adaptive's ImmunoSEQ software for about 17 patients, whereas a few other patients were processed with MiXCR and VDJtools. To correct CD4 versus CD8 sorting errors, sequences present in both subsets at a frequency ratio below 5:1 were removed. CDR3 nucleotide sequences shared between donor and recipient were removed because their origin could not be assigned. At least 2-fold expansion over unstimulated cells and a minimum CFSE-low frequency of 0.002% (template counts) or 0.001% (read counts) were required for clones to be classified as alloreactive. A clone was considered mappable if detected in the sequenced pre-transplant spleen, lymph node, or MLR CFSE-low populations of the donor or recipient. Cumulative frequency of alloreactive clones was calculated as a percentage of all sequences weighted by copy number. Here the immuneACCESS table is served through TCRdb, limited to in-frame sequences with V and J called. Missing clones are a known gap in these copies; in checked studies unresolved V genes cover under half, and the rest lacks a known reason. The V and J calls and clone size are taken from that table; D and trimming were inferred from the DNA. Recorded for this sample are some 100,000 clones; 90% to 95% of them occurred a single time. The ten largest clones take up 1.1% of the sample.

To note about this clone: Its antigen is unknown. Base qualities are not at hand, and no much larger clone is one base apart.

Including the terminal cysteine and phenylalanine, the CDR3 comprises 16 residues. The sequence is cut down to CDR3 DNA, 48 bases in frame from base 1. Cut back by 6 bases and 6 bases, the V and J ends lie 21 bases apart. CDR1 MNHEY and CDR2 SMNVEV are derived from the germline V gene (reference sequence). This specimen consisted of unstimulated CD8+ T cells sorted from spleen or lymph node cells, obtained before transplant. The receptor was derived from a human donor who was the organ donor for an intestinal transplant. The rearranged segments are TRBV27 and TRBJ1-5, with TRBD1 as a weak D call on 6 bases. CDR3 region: CASRSLGARISQPQHF. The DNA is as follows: TGTGCCAGCAGATCGTTGGGGGCGCGAATTAGTCAGCCCCAGCATTTT.